The entry below gives a single T cell receptor beta chain sequence along with its context. The data originate from a study of blood T cell repertoires in COVID-19. Study-level background: Acute and convalescent COVID-19 specimens originated in the United States, Italy and Spain. From T cells, B-cell-depleted T cells, or PBMCs came the material, which was cDNA or gDNA.

The authors' processing: Estimation of nucleated cell counts was performed using reference gene primer amplification. The table came from immunoSEQ multiplex PCR; TCRdb's copy has only in-frame clones and leaves some out. The V and J calls and clone size come from that table; D and trimming were worked out from the DNA. Found here are 180,000 or so clones, around 89% of them singletons; the top ten hold approximately 4%. The CDR3 totals 13 residues. The germline CDR1 and CDR2 sequences are LGHDT and YNNKEL (reference sequence). The V gene lost 6 bases and the J gene lost 4 bases, with 11 bases spanning the gap.

This sequence originates from a woman between 25 and 40 years old with acute or convalescent COVID-19. What was sequenced was peripheral blood. This chain connects TRBV3-1 (or the pseudogene TRBV3-2) to TRBJ2-3; D perhaps matches TRBD2 (6 bases). The CDR3: CASRRRAADTQYF. The CDR3 coding sequence is TGTGCCAGCAGGCGGAGGGCCGCAGATACGCAGTATTTT.